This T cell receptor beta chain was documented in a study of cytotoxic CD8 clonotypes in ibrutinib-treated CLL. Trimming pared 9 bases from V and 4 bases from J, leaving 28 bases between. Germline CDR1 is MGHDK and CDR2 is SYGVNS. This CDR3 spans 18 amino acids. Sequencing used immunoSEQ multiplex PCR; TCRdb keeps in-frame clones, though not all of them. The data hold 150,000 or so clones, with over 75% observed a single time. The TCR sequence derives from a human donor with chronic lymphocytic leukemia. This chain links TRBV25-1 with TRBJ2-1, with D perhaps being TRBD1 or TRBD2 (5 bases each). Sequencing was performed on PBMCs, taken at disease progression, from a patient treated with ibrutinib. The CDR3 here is CASHDYGAPEGLYNEQFF. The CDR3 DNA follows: TGTGCCAGTCATGACTATGGGGCCCCCGAGGGCCTTTACAATGAGCAGTTCTTC.